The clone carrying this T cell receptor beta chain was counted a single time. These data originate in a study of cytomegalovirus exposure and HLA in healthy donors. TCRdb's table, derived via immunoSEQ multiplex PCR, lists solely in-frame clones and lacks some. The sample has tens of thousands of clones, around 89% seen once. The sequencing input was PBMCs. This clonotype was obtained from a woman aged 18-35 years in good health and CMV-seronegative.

CDR3 sequence reads: CASSFRALNPITF. The DNA of the CDR3 is TGTGCCAGCAGCTTCCGCGCCCTAAACCCCATTACCTTC. This sequence joins TRBV7-2 and TRBJ1-2; no clear D. The CDR3 loop spans 13 amino acids. Looked up from germline, CDR1 is SGHTA and CDR2 is FQGNSA. Trimming pared 3 bases from V and 14 bases from J, leaving 19 bases between.